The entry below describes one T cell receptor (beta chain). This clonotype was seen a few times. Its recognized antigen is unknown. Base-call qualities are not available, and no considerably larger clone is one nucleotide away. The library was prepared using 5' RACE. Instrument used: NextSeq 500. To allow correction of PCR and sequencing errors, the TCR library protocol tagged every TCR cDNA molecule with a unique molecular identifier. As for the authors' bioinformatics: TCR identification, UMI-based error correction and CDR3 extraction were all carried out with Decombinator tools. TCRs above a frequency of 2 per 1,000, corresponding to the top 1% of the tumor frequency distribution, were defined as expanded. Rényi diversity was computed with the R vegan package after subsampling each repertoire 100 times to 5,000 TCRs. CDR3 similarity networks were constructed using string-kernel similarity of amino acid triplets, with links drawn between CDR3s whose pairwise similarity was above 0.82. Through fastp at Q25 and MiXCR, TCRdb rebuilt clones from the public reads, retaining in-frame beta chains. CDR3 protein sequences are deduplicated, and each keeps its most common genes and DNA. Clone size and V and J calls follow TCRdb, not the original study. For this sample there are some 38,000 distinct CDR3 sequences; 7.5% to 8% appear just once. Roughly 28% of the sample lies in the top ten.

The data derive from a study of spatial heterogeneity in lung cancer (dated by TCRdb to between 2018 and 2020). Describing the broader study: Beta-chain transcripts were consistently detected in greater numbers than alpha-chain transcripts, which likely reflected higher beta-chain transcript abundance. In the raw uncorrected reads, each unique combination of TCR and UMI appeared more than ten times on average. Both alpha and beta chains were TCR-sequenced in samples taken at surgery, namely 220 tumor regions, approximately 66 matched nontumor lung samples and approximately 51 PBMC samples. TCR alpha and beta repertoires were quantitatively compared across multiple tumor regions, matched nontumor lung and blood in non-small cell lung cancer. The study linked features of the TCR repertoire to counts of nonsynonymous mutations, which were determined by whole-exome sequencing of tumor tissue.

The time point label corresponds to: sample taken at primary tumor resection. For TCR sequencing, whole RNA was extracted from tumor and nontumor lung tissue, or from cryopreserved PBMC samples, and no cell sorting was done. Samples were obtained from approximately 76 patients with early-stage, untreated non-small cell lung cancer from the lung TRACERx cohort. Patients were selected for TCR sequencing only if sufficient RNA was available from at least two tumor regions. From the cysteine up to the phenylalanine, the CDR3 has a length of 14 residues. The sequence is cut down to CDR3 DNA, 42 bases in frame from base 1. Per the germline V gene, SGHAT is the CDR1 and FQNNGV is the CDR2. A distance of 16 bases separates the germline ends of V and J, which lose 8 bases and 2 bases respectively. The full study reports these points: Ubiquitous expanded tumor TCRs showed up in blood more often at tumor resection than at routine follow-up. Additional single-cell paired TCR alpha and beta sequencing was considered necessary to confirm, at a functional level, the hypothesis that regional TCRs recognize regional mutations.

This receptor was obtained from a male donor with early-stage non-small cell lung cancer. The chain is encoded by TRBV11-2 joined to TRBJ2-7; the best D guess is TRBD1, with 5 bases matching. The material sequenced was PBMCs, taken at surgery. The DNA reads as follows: TGTGCCAGCGCCCCAGAGACAGTTACCTACGAGCAGTACTTC. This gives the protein CASAPETVTYEQYF.